A selection of T cell receptor beta chains follows, all from one sample in a study of cytomegalovirus exposure and HLA in healthy donors. Libraries were prepared by immunoSEQ multiplex PCR; TCRdb keeps only in-frame clonotypes and omits some of them. The sample shows approximately 75,000 clones, 80% of them seen only once. The specimen was PBMCs. These receptors were obtained from a male donor in good health and CMV-seronegative. The CDR3 runs from the conserved cysteine through the conserved F or W. D genes are given only for firm matches. Part of the rows lack a size; the others show once, few, many or a class for expanded clones.

clone_size	cdr3_length	j_call	d_call	v_call	cdr3_nt	cdr3_aa
once	12	TRBJ2-1	TRBD2	TRBV6-1	TGTGCCAGCAGTTTTAGCGGGAAGGAGCAGTTCTTC	CASSFSGKEQFF
.	16	TRBJ1-3	TRBD1	TRBV6-1	TGTGCCAGCAGTGAATTGACCGCGGACAGGGGCAACACCATATATTTT	CASSELTADRGNTIYF
.	13	TRBJ2-7	TRBD2	TRBV28	TGTGCCAGCAGTTTTTACGGGGGGTACGAGCAGTACTTC	CASSFYGGYEQYF
.	15	TRBJ2-1	.	TRBV7-8	TGTGCCAGCAGCCACGGACTGGGTTCCTACAATGAGCAGTTCTTC	CASSHGLGSYNEQFF
.	14	TRBJ1-6	TRBD1	TRBV2	TGTGCCAGCAGTGTGGGACAGGGTGTTTCACCCCTCCACTTT	CASSVGQGVSPLHF
.	18	TRBJ1-3	TRBD1	TRBV9	TGTGCCAGCAGCGTAGGACTGTCGGGACAGGGGGCTGGAAACACCATATATTTT	CASSVGLSGQGAGNTIYF
.	15	TRBJ2-7	.	TRBV5-1	TGCGCCAGCAGCCAATACAGGGGGGGATCCTACGAGCAGTACTTC	CASSQYRGGSYEQYF
.	16	TRBJ2-7	TRBD1	TRBV19	TGTGCCAGTAGTACCCTTGGACAGGGCAGTTCCTACGAGCAGTACTTC	CASSTLGQGSSYEQYF
.	17	TRBJ2-2	TRBD2	TRBV10-3	TGTGCCATCAGTGAGGGACTAGCGGGAGGTGGCACCGGGGAGCTGTTTTTT	CAISEGLAGGGTGELFF
.	13	TRBJ1-5	.	TRBV27	TGTGCCAGCAGTCCTACAACGGGACAGCCCCAGCATTTT	CASSPTTGQPQHF
.	18	TRBJ2-1	TRBD2	TRBV6-1	TGTGCCAGCAGTGAACAGGTATTTCGACTAGCGGGCTACAATGAGCAGTTCTTC	CASSEQVFRLAGYNEQFF
.	17	TRBJ1-3	.	TRBV5-1	TGCGCCAGCAGCTTGGGTTACTCTTCAGGGGTTGGAAACACCATATATTTT	CASSLGYSSGVGNTIYF
once	15	TRBJ2-5	.	TRBV7-9	TGTGCCAGCAGCTTAGTCGGGGGGCGCGAAGAGACCCAGTACTTC	CASSLVGGREETQYF
.	14	TRBJ2-3	.	TRBV5-1	TGCGCCAGCAGCCCGATGACGAGCGCAGATACGCAGTATTTT	CASSPMTSADTQYF
.	13	TRBJ1-2	.	TRBV6-5	TGTGCCAGCAGTTACTCGCGAGGGGGTGGCTACACCTTC	CASSYSRGGGYTF
.	14	TRBJ1-5	.	TRBV10-2	TGCGCCAGCGGGGAGGGGGGTGGCAATCAGCCCCAGAATTTT	CASGEGGGNQPQNF
.	16	TRBJ1-2	.	TRBV4-1	TGCGCCAGCAGCCAAGTAGGCGGGGCTGGGAGTAAAGGCTACACCTTC	CASSQVGGAGSKGYTF
few	13	TRBJ1-1	.	TRBV6-5	TGTGCCAGTTTTACAGGGTTGAACACTGAAGCTTTCTTT	CASFTGLNTEAFF
.	15	TRBJ1-2	TRBD1	TRBV4-3	TGCGCCAGCAGCCAAGATCTTCAAAACAGGGGTGGCTACACCTTC	CASSQDLQNRGGYTF
.	14	TRBJ1-1	.	TRBV9	TGTGCCAGCAGCGCTTATTCTATGAACCCTGAAGCTTTCTTT	CASSAYSMNPEAFF
.	15	TRBJ1-5	.	TRBV28	TGTGCCACCAAAAAACTACAGGAAAGAAGTCAGCCCCAGCATTTT	CATKKLQERSQPQHF
.	15	TRBJ1-5	.	TRBV10-2	TGCGCCAGCAGTGATGGGCAGGGACTCAATCAGCCCCAGAATTTT	CASSDGQGLNQPQNF
.	17	TRBJ2-7	TRBD2	TRBV7-2	TGTGCCAGCAGCATCGGGACTAGCGGGGGTCTGGCCTCCGAGCAGTACTTC	CASSIGTSGGLASEQYF
.	15	TRBJ2-5	.	TRBV30	TGTGCCTGGAGTGTACTAGGCAGACTCCAAGAGACCCAGTACTTC	CAWSVLGRLQETQYF